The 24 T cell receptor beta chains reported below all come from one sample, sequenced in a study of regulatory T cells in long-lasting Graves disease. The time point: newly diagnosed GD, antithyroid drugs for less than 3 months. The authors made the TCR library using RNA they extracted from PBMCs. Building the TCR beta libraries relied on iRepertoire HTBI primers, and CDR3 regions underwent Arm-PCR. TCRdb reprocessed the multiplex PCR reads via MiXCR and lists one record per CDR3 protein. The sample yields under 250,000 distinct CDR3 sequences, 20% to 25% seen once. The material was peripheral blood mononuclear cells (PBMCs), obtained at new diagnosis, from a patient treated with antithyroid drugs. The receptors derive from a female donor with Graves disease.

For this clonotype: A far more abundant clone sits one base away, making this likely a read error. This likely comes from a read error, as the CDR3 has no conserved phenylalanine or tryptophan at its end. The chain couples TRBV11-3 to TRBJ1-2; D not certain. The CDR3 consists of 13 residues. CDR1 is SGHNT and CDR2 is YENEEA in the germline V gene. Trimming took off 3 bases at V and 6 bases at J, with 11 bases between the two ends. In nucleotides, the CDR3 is TGTGCCAGCAGCTTCTCCCCCACCCATGGCTACACCTTA. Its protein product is CASSFSPTHGYTL.

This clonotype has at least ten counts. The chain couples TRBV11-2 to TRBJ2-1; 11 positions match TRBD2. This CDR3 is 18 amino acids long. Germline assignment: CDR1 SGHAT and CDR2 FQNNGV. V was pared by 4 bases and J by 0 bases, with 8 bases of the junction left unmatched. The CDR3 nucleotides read TGTGCCAGCAGCTCAACTAGCGGGAGTTCTTCCTCCTACAATGAGCAGTTCTTC. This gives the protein CASSSTSGSSSSYNEQFF.

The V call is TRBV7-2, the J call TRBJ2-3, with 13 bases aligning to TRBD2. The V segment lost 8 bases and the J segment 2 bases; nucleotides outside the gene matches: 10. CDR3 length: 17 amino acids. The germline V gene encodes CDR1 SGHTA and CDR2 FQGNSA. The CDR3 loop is CASRRTSGSVFTDTQYF. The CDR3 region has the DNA TGTGCCAGCCGACGGACTAGCGGGAGTGTGTTCACAGATACGCAGTATTTT.

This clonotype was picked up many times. The CDR3 sequence is CASSYLGLQTAYNEQFF. The CDR3 coding sequence is TGTGCCAGCAGTTACTTAGGGCTGCAGACAGCTTACAATGAGCAGTTCTTC. This rearrangement joins TRBV6-5 to TRBJ2-1; TRBD1 is a possible D gene (5 bases). Per germline, CDR1 MNHEY and CDR2 SVGAGI. This CDR3 region has 17 residues. V was cut by 1 base and J by 4 bases, with 17 bases left in between.

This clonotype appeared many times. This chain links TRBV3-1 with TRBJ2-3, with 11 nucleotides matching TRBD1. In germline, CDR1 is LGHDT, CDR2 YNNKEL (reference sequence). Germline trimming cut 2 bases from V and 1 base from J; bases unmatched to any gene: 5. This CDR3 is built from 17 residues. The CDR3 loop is CASSQPRDRGGTDTQYF. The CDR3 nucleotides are TGTGCCAGCAGCCAACCCCGGGACAGGGGGGGCACAGATACGCAGTATTTT.

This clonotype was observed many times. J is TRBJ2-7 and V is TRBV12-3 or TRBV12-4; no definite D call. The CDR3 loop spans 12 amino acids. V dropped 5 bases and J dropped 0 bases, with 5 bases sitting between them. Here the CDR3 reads CASSRRSYEQYF. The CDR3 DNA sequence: TGTGCCAGCAGTCGCCGCTCCTACGAGCAGTACTTC.

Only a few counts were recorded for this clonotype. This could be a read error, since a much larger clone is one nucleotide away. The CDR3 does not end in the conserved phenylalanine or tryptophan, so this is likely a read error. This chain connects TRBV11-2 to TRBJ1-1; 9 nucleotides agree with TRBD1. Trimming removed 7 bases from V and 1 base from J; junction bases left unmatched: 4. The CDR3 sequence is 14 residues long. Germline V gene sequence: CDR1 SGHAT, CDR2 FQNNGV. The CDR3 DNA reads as TGTGCCAGCAAGGGGGGACAGGGGAACACTGAAGCTTTCCTT. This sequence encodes CASKGGQGNTEAFL.

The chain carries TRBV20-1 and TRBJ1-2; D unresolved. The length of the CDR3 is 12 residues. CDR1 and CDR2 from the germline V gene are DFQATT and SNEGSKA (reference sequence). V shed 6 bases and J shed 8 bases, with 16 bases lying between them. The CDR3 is CSATDRNGGYTF. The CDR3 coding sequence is TGCAGTGCAACGGACCGAAACGGGGGCTACACCTTC.

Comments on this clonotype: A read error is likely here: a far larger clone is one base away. The DNA of the CDR3 is TGTGCCAGCAAACAACAGGCTAGCGGACGTAATGAGCAGCTCTTC. Translation gives CASKQQASGRNEQLF. This rearrangement joins TRBV6-1 to TRBJ2-4; 7 bases are a match to TRBD2. CDR1 and CDR2 (germline): MNHNS, SASEGT. This CDR3 comprises 15 residues.

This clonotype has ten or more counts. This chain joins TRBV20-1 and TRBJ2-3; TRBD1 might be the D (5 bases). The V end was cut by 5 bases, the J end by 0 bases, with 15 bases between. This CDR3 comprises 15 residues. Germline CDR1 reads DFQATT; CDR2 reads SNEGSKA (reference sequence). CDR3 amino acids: CSAPDVKGSTDTQYF. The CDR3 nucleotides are TGCAGTGCTCCCGACGTGAAGGGGAGCACAGATACGCAGTATTTT.

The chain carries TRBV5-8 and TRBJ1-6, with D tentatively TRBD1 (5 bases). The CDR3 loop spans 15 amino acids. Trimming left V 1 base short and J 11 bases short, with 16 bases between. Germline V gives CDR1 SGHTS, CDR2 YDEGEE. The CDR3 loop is CASSLKQALGAPLHF. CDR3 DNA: TGTGCCAGCAGCTTGAAGCAGGCCTTAGGGGCACCCCTCCACTTT.

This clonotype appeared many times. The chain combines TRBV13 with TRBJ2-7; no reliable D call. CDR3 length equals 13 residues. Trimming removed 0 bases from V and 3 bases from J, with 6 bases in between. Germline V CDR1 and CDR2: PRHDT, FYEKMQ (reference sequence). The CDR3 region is CASSLGQRYEQYF. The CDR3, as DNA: TGTGCCAGCAGCTTAGGGCAGCGCTACGAGCAGTACTTC.

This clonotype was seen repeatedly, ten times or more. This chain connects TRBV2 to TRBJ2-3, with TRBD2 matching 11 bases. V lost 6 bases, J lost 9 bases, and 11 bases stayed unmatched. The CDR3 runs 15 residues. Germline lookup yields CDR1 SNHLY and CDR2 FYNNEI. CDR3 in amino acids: CASRATSGAVGTQYF. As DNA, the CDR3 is TGTGCCAGCAGGGCGACTAGCGGGGCCGTCGGGACGCAGTATTTT.

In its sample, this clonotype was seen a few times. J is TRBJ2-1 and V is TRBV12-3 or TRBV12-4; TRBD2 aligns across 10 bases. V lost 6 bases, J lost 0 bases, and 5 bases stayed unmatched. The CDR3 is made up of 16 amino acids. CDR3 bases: TGTGCCAGCAGAACTAGCGGGGATAGCTCCTACAATGAGCAGTTCTTC. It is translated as CASRTSGDSSYNEQFF.

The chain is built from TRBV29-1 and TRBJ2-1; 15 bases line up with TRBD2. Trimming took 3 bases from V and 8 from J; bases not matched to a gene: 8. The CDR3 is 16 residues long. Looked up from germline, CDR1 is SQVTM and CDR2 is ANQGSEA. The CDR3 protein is CSVDGLAGGPMDEQFF. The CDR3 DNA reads TGCAGCGTTGACGGACTAGCGGGAGGGCCGATGGATGAGCAGTTCTTC.

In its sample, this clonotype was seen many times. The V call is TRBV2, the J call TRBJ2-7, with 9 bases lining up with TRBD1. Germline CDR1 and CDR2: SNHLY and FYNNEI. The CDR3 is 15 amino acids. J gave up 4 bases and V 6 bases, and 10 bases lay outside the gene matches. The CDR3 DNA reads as TGTGCCAGCAGCCCGCCCGACAGGGGGACTTACGAGCAGTACTTC. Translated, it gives CASSPPDRGTYEQYF.

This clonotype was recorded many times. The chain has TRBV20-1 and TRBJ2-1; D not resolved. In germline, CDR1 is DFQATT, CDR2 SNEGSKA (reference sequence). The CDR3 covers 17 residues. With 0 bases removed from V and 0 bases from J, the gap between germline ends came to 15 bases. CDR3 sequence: CSARDWAEPSSYNEQFF. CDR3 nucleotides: TGCAGTGCTAGAGACTGGGCCGAGCCTAGCTCCTACAATGAGCAGTTCTTC.

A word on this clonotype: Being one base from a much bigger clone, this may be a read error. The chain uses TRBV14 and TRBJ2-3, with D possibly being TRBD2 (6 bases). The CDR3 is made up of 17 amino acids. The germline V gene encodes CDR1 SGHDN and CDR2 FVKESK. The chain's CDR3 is CASSPLLFGGNTGTQYF. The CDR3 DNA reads TGTGCCAGCAGCCCCCTCCTGTTCGGCGGGAACACAGGTACGCAGTATTTT. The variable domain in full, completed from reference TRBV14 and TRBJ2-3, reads EAGVTQFPSHSVIEKGQTVTLRCDPISGHDNLYWYRRVMGKEIKFLLHFVKESKQDESGMPNNRFLAERTGGTYSTLKVQPAELEDSGVYFCASSPLLFGGNTGTQYFGPGTRLTVL.

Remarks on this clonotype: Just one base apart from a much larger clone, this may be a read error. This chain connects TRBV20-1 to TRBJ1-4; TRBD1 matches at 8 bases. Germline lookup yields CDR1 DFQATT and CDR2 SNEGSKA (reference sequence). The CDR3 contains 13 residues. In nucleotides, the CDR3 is TGCAGTGCACCGGACAGGGACTTCCGTAATCTGTCTTTT. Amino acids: CSAPDRDFRNLSF.

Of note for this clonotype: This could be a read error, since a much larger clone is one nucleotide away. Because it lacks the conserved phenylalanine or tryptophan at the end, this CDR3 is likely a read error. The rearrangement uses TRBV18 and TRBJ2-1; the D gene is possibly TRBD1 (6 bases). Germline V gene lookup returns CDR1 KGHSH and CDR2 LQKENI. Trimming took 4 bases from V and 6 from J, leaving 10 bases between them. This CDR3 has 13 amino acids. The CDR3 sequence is CASSQQGSNEQFS. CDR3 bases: TGTGCCAGCTCACAACAGGGATCCAATGAGCAGTTCTCC.

This CDR3 is CAGEGQHNEKLFF. DNA for the CDR3: TGCGCCGGGGAGGGGCAGCATAATGAAAAACTGTTTTTT. The rearrangement links TRBV4-3 to TRBJ1-4; D may be TRBD1 (5 bases). The CDR3 has 13 amino acids. The germline CDR1 and CDR2 sequences are LGHNA and YSLEER. The ends were cut back, 11 bases at V and 4 bases at J, with 14 bases in the middle.

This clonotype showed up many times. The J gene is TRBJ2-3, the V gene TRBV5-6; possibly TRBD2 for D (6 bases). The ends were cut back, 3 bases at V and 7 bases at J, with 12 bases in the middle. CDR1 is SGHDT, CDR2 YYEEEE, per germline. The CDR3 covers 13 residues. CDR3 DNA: TGTGCCAGCAGCTACGGAGGGGACTATACGCAGTATTTT. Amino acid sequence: CASSYGGDYTQYF.

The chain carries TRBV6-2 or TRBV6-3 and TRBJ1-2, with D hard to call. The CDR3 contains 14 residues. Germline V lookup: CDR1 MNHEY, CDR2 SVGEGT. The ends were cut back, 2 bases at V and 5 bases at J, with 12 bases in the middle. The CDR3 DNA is TGTGCCAGCAGTTACGGTGGTAACGTTTATGGCTACACCTTC. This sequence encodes CASSYGGNVYGYTF.

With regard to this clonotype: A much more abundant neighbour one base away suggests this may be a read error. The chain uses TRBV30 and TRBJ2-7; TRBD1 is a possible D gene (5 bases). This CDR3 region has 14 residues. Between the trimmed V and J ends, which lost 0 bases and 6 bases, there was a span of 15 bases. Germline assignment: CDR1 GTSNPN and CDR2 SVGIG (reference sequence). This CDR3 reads CAWSVAPQGCEQYF. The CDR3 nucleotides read TGTGCCTGGAGTGTAGCCCCCCAGGGCTGCGAGCAGTACTTC.